Here is one T cell receptor beta chain with its context. Generated by immunoSEQ multiplex PCR, the TCRdb table keeps only in-frame clones and is missing some. Of about 280,000 clones listed, around nine tenths are singletons. These data come from a study of blood T cell repertoires in COVID-19. Between the trimmed V and J ends, which lost 4 bases and 5 bases, there was a span of 10 bases. Germline CDR1 and CDR2: SGHNT and YYREEE (reference sequence). The CDR3 contains 12 residues. The sequence derives from a woman in her thirties with COVID-19, enrolled during active disease. The sequenced material came from peripheral blood. This sequence joins TRBV5-4 and TRBJ2-7; maybe TRBD1 (6 bases). CDR3 amino acids: CASSPQGHEQYF. CDR3 DNA sequence: TGTGCCAGCAGCCCACAGGGCCACGAGCAGTACTTC.